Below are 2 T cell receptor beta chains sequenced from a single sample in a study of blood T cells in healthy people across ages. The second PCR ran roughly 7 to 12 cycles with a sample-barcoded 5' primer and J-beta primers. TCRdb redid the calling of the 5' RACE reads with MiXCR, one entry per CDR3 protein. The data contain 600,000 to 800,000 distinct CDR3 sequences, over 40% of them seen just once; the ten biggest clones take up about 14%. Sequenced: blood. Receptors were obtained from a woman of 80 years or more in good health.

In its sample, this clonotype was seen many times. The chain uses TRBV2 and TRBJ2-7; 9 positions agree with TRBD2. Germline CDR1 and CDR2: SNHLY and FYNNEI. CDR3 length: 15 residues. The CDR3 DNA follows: TGTGCGAGCCAGGCTAGCGGGGTGTACTCCTACGAGCAGTACTTC. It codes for CASQASGVYSYEQYF.

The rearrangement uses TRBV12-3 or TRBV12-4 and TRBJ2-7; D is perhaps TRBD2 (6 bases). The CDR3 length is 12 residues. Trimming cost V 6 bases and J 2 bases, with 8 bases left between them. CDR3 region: CASSGEAYEQYF. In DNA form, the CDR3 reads TGTGCCAGCAGCGGGGAGGCCTACGAGCAGTACTTC.